These 23 T cell receptor beta chains were all obtained from the same sample, sequenced in a study of cytomegalovirus exposure and HLA in healthy donors. Amplification used 60 Vbeta primers and 13 Jbeta primers. The assay was immunoSEQ multiplex PCR, and TCRdb's table has in-frame clones only and misses some. Its listing shows 150,000 to 250,000 clones. Source material: PBMCs. The receptors were gathered from a boy between 10 and 17 years old in good health and CMV-seronegative.

The V call is TRBV1, the J call TRBJ1-6; the table's D call, TRBD1, was not checked against the DNA. TRBV1 represents a pseudogene. The CDR3 sequence is 11 residues long. CDR3 bases: TGCACCAGCATCCCAGGGTCACCCCTCCACTTT. It specifies CTSIPGSPLHF.

The chain recombines TRBV9 with TRBJ1-1; tentatively, D is TRBD1 (6 bases). V lost 0 bases, J lost 4 bases, and 13 bases lay in between. This CDR3 has 15 amino acids. In germline, CDR1 is SGDLS, CDR2 YYNGEE. The CDR3 nucleotides read TGTGCCAGCAGCGTAGCCGGGGGGCCCGGCACTGAAGCTTTCTTT. Amino acid sequence: CASSVAGGPGTEAFF. Full variable domain (remainder filled in from reference TRBV9 and TRBJ1-1): DSGVTQTPKHLITATGQRVTLRCSPRSGDLSVYWYQQSLDQGLQFLIQYYNGEERAKGNILERFSAQQFPDLHSELNLSSLELGDSALYFCASSVAGGPGTEAFFGQGTRLTVV.

This chain connects TRBV5-6 to TRBJ2-2; TRBD1 agrees at 7 bases. The J segment lost 3 bases and the V segment lost 4 bases, leaving 12 bases of the junction unmatched. CDR1 is SGHDT and CDR2 is YYEEEE in the germline V gene. The CDR3 runs 17 residues. The CDR3 region is CASSMGTAGRDTGELFF. CDR3 coding DNA: TGTGCCAGCAGCATGGGGACAGCCGGACGAGACACCGGGGAGCTGTTTTTT.

The J gene is TRBJ1-1, the V gene TRBV27; D not resolved. Trimming left V 9 bases short and J 0 bases short, with 14 bases between. The germline V gene has CDR1 MNHEY and CDR2 SMNVEV (reference sequence). CDR3 length: 14 residues. CDR3 sequence (DNA): TGTGCCAGTCATCGGGGTGCCATGAACACTGAAGCTTTCTTT. Translation: CASHRGAMNTEAFF.

The CDR3 nucleotides read TGTGCCAGCAGTTGGGGCGGGACGGTGAACACTGAAGCTTTCTTT. Its translation is CASSWGGTVNTEAFF. The rearrangement links TRBV27 to TRBJ1-1; possibly TRBD1 for D (5 bases). Deletions cut 4 bases from V and 0 bases from J, with 12 bases between. CDR1 and CDR2 from the germline V gene are MNHEY and SMNVEV (reference sequence). The length of the CDR3 is 15 residues.

The rearrangement links TRBV29-1 to TRBJ1-1; D call uncertain. The CDR3 consists of 11 residues. V lost 4 bases, J lost 5 bases, and 8 bases lay in between. CDR1 is SQVTM and CDR2 is ANQGSEA in the germline V gene. CDR3 coding DNA: TGCAGCGTTGGGGCAGAAACTGAAGCTTTCTTT. It yields the protein CSVGAETEAFF.

The chain carries TRBV6-6 and TRBJ2-7; 11 bases are a match to TRBD1. The CDR3 is made up of 15 amino acids. The V segment lost 2 bases and the J segment 3 bases; nucleotides outside the gene matches: 3. Germline CDR1 MNHNY, CDR2 SVGAGI (reference sequence). The CDR3 region is CASSYPGTGGYEQYF. The DNA of the CDR3 is TGTGCCAGCAGTTACCCCGGGACAGGGGGCTACGAGCAGTACTTC.

CDR3 loop: CASSNTGGLPYEQYF. CDR3 coding DNA: TGTGCCAGCAGCAACACAGGGGGCCTCCCCTACGAGCAGTACTTC. The V and J genes are TRBV6-5 and TRBJ2-7; TRBD1 aligns across 9 bases. The length of the CDR3 is 15 residues. With 6 bases clipped from V and 2 bases from J, the junction kept 8 bases outside the gene matches. CDR1 and CDR2 from the germline V gene are MNHEY and SVGAGI.

The CDR3: CAKPSPQGITGELFF. CDR3 DNA: TGTGCCAAACCCTCTCCTCAGGGGATCACCGGGGAGCTGTTTTTT. The chain couples TRBV5-8 to TRBJ2-2; tentatively, D is TRBD1 (6 bases). Germline lookup yields CDR1 SGHTS and CDR2 YDEGEE. The CDR3 length is 15 residues. Trimming took off 9 bases at V and 4 bases at J, with 19 bases between the two ends.

A word on this clone: Relative to the germline gene, one junction end is altered; a read error may explain this. Additional DNA sequences in this sample encode the identical CDR3. This chain links TRBV18 with TRBJ2-7; 11 bases align to TRBD1. Germline V gene lookup returns CDR1 KGHSH and CDR2 LQKENI. CDR3 length: 16 amino acids. In nucleotides, the CDR3 is TGCGCCAGCTCCCCAGTCGGGGACAGGGGGGGCGGCGAGCAGTACTTC. Encoded protein: CASSPVGDRGGGEQYF.

This chain connects TRBV5-6 to TRBJ1-2, with 9 nucleotides matching TRBD1. Looked up from germline, CDR1 is SGHDT and CDR2 is YYEEEE. The ends lost 4 bases at V and 2 bases at J; junction bases unmatched: 15. The CDR3 loop spans 18 amino acids. The CDR3 loop is CASSRSGQGLSGNYGYTF. CDR3 nucleotides: TGTGCCAGCAGCCGGTCGGGACAGGGTCTATCTGGGAACTATGGCTACACCTTC.

This chain joins TRBV6-5 and TRBJ2-1; 11 bases map to TRBD2. J lost 7 bases, V lost 8 bases, and 7 bases had no gene match. The CDR3 has 14 residues. CDR1 is MNHEY and CDR2 is SVGAGI in the germline V gene. In DNA form, the CDR3 reads TGTGCCAGCCACCGTACTAGCGGGGGTAATGAGCAGTTCTTC. Its protein is CASHRTSGGNEQFF.

The rearrangement links TRBV2 to TRBJ1-2; the match to TRBD1 covers 7 bases. Germline CDR1 and CDR2: SNHLY and FYNNEI. The CDR3 consists of 13 residues. The junction had 6 bases not matched to a gene; V was cut back by 8 bases and J by 3 bases. CDR3 in amino acids: CASLEGAYYGYTF. Here the CDR3 DNA reads TGTGCCAGCTTGGAGGGGGCGTACTATGGCTACACCTTC. Using reference TRBV2 and TRBJ1-2 for the parts outside the CDR3, the full variable domain is EPEVTQTPSHQVTQMGQEVILRCVPISNHLYFYWYRQILGQKVEFLVSFYNNEISEKSEIFDDQFSVERPDGSNFTLKIRSTKLEDSAMYFCASLEGAYYGYTFGSGTRLTVV.

The rearrangement uses TRBV29-1 and TRBJ2-2; TRBD1 is a possible D gene (6 bases). Trimming removed 3 bases at V and 5 bases at J, with 22 bases between. The CDR3 spans 17 residues. Germline V gene lookup returns CDR1 SQVTM and CDR2 ANQGSEA. The CDR3 nucleotides are TGCAGCGTTGAGGATCCGACCCCCAAAGGGGGAACCGGGGAGCTGTTTTTT. Protein: CSVEDPTPKGGTGELFF.

This sequence joins TRBV4-3 and TRBJ2-1, with TRBD2 identical over 10 bases. CDR3 size: 16 residues. CDR1 and CDR2 (germline): LGHNA, YSLEER. The V segment lost 3 bases and the J segment 1 base; nucleotides outside the gene matches: 3. For the CDR3, the DNA is TGCGCCAGCAGCCACGGTAGCGGGGGGTCCTACAATGAGCAGTTCTTC. Translated: CASSHGSGGSYNEQFF.

The V gene is TRBV4-2, the J gene TRBJ2-3, with 8 bases lining up with TRBD2. The V and J ends lost 4 bases and 3 bases, in that order; junction bases with no gene match: 6. Germline values: CDR1 LGHNA, CDR2 YNFKEQ. This CDR3 spans 15 amino acids. As DNA, the CDR3 is TGTGCCAGCAGCCCTCGGGGGGGGATAACAGATACGCAGTATTTT. Residues: CASSPRGGITDTQYF.

The rearrangement joins TRBV5-4 to TRBJ2-1, with 14 bases fitting TRBD2. The germline V gene encodes CDR1 SGHNT and CDR2 YYREEE (reference sequence). V was pared by 7 bases and J by 0 bases, with 3 bases of the junction left unmatched. The CDR3 spans 16 residues. The CDR3 is CASGGTSGSSYNEQFF. The DNA for the CDR3 is TGTGCCAGCGGCGGGACTAGCGGGAGCTCCTACAATGAGCAGTTCTTC.

The rearrangement links TRBV28 to TRBJ1-5; 7 bases map to TRBD1. CDR1 is MDHEN, CDR2 SYDVKM, per germline. The J segment lost 4 bases and the V segment lost 7 bases, leaving 13 bases of the junction unmatched. The CDR3 spans 16 residues. The chain's CDR3 is CASIKKSGTENQPQHF. The DNA of the CDR3 is TGTGCCAGCATCAAAAAGAGTGGGACAGAGAATCAGCCCCAGCATTTT.

V usage is TRBV10-3 and J usage is TRBJ1-1; 7 positions match TRBD1. CDR1 ENHRY and CDR2 SYGVKD come from the germline V gene. V shed 11 bases and J 1 base; nucleotides not matched to a gene: 7. This CDR3 has 13 amino acids. In DNA, the CDR3 is TGTGCCGCGGGTGACAGGGAGAACACTGAAGCTTTCTTT. It yields the protein CAAGDRENTEAFF.

The V call is TRBV4-1, the J call TRBJ2-5; possible D gene TRBD1, 5 bases. The closer fit of TRBJ2-7 to the DNA end suggests the J call may be wrong. The CDR3 extends over 14 amino acids. Germline CDR1 MGHRA, CDR2 YSYEKL. In DNA, the CDR3 is TGCGCCAGCAGCCAAGTGGGGCAGAGGTACGAGCAGTACTTC. The encoded protein is CASSQVGQRYEQYF.

The rearrangement joins TRBV5-1 to TRBJ1-1, with D perhaps TRBD1 (6 bases). The CDR3 totals 15 residues. The V gene's germline CDR1 is SGHRS and CDR2 YFSETQ. The V end was cut by 4 bases, the J end by 1 base, with 14 bases between. The CDR3 loop reads CASSTSGTSNTEAFF. The DNA for the CDR3 is TGCGCCAGCAGCACTAGCGGGACATCGAACACTGAAGCTTTCTTT.

V gene TRBV10-3 combines with J gene TRBJ2-3; D not certain. Between the trimmed V and J ends, which lost 6 bases and 4 bases, there was a span of 8 bases. The germline CDR1 and CDR2 sequences are ENHRY and SYGVKD. This CDR3 is 12 amino acids long. For the CDR3, the DNA is TGTGCCATCAGCCCGACTGCAGATACGCAGTATTTT. Its protein is CAISPTADTQYF.

V gene TRBV11-2 combines with J gene TRBJ1-5; TRBD1 is a possible D gene (6 bases). The CDR3 length is 13 residues. CDR1 SGHAT and CDR2 FQNNGV come from the germline V gene. Trimming left V 5 bases short and J 3 bases short, with 8 bases between. CDR3 nucleotides: TGTGCCAGCAGCGGACAGTACAATCAGCCCCAGCATTTT. Amino acids: CASSGQYNQPQHF.